This TCR beta chain originates from a study of CD8+ T cells in alopecia areata. Whole-study context: It was 6 to 18 months of tofacitinib, and then there were 6 months off drug.

This clone was detected a few times. Its target is unknown. Sequencing templates came from extracted RNA that was reverse transcribed into cDNA. Measured with immunoSEQ multiplex PCR; TCRdb has only the in-frame clones, and not every one. The sample lists 150,000 to 200,000 clones, approximately 57% occurring once. This CDR3 has 14 residues. Germline values: CDR1 SGHAT, CDR2 FQDESV (reference sequence). The V end was cut by 5 bases, the J end by 1 base, with 11 bases between. As for treatment: oral pan-JAK inhibitor, 5-10 mg twice daily. Findings of the study overall: Persistence in scalp and blood during tofacitinib was observed for many expanded lesional clones. Under tofacitinib, fewer expanded CD8+ clones appeared among the top 100 scalp clones. With one nonresponder, baseline CD8+ expansion's link to response remains uncertain.

V gene TRBV11-1 combines with J gene TRBJ1-2; D gene unclear. The sequencing used CD4+ T cells sorted from blood, collected at week 24, from a patient treated with tofacitinib. The source is a human donor with alopecia areata. The CDR3 spells CASSHGRNNYGYTF. DNA for the CDR3: TGTGCCAGCAGCCACGGGCGGAATAACTATGGCTACACCTTC.